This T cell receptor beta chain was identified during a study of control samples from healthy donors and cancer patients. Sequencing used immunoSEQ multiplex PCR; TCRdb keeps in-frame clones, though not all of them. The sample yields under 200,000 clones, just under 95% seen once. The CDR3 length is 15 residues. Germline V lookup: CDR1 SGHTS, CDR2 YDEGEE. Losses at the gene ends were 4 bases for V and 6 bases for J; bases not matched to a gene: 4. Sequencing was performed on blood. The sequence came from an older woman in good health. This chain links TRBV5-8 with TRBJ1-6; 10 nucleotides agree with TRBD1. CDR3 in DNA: TGTGCCAGCAGCCCGCGGACAGGGGGTAATTCACCCCTCCACTTT. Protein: CASSPRTGGNSPLHF.